This T cell receptor beta chain was sequenced during a study of T cells in Graves' hyperthyroidism and ophthalmopathy. Using RNA transcripts as the source, TCR beta CDR3 regions were amplified. The HTBI primer set drove a first-round RT-PCR of the TCR CDR3. TCRdb re-derived calls from the multiplex PCR reads in MiXCR, one entry per CDR3 protein. The profile shows around 300,000 distinct CDR3 sequences, 25% to 30% of them singletons. This clonotype was observed many times. The CDR3 is 15 residues long. Trimming removed 5 bases from V and 6 bases from J, with 18 bases in between. CDR1 and CDR2 (germline): SGHVS, FQNEAQ.

This rearrangement joins TRBV7-8 to TRBJ2-3, with D maybe TRBD1 (5 bases). The receptor was isolated from a man in his forties or fifties with Graves' hyperthyroidism that later progressed to Graves' ophthalmopathy. Sequenced input: blood. This CDR3 is CASSPIDSPSDTQYF. The CDR3, as DNA: TGTGCCAGCAGCCCCATTGACAGCCCGTCTGATACGCAGTATTTT.